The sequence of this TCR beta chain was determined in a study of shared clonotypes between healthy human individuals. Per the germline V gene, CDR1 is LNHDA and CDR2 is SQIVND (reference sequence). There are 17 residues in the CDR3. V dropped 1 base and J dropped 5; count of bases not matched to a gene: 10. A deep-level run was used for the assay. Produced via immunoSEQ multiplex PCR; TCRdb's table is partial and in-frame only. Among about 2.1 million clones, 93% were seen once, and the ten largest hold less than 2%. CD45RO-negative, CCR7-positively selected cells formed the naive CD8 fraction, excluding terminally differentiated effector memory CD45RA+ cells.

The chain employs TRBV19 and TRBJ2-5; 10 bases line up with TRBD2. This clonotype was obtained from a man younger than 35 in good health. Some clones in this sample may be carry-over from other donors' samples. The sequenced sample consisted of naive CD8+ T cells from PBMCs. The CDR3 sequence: CASSIGRTSGPGETQYF. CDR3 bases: TGTGCCAGTAGTATAGGCCGGACTAGCGGCCCGGGGGAGACCCAGTACTTC. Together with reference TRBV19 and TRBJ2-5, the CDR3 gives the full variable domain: DGGITQSPKYLFRKEGQNVTLSCEQNLNHDAMYWYRQDPGQGLRLIYYSQIVNDFQKGDIAEGYSVSREKKESFPLTVTSAQKNPTAFYLCASSIGRTSGPGETQYFGPGTRLLVL.